This passage covers 21 T cell receptor beta chains from one sample sequenced in a study of T-cell reconstitution after alpha-beta-depleted transplantation in children. This sample's TCRbeta library carried unique molecular identifier barcodes. TCRdb passed the PCR reads through MiXCR, listing each CDR3 protein once. Found here are hundreds of thousands of distinct CDR3 sequences, 10% to 15% of them singletons; the top ten hold 2.2%. The input for sequencing was PBMCs, mostly from graft donor cells, taken 360 days after TCRalphabeta/CD19-depleted stem cell transplant. The receptors derive from a male patient under 18 who had a stem cell transplant for acute myeloid leukemia, so the T cells may come from the graft donor.

The chain has TRBV28 and TRBJ1-6; 7 nucleotides line up with TRBD1. V gave up 8 bases and J gave up 13 bases; unmatched junction bases: 8. The CDR3 is 12 residues long. CDR1 MDHEN and CDR2 SYDVKM come from the germline V gene. The CDR3 sequence: CASGQAPSPLHF. CDR3 in DNA: TGTGCCAGCGGACAGGCTCCTTCGCCCCTCCACTTT.

The chain recombines TRBV4-1 with TRBJ2-6, with TRBD2 identical over 9 bases. Germline values: CDR1 MGHRA, CDR2 YSYEKL. The CDR3 has 22 residues. J gave up 0 bases and V 0 bases, and 15 bases lay outside the gene matches. DNA for the CDR3: TGCGCCAGCAGCCAAGATTATGCCTGGTTAGCGGGAGTTCGCTCTGGGGCCAACGTCCTGACTTTC. It yields the protein CASSQDYAWLAGVRSGANVLTF.

This chain connects TRBV30 to TRBJ2-1; 11 bases align to TRBD2. The ends lost 7 bases at V and 8 bases at J; junction bases unmatched: 16. The CDR3 totals 16 residues. Germline-derived CDR1 and CDR2 are GTSNPN and SVGIG (reference sequence). CDR3 nucleotide sequence: TGTGCCTCCGATGGGGGACTAGCGGCTCGGACCGATGAGCAGTTCTTC. It translates to CASDGGLAARTDEQFF.

This clonotype came up many times. The chain couples TRBV25-1 to TRBJ2-7; 7 bases fit TRBD1. Germline CDR1 MGHDK, CDR2 SYGVNS. The CDR3 loop spans 14 amino acids. The trim removed 3 bases at V and 7 bases at J, leaving 9 bases unmatched. The CDR3 sequence: CASSDERQGKEQYF. DNA of the CDR3: TGTGCCAGCAGTGACGAAAGACAGGGAAAGGAGCAGTACTTC.

The chain joins TRBV27 to TRBJ1-5; the match to TRBD1 covers 8 bases. Germline CDR1 reads MNHEY; CDR2 reads SMNVEV (reference sequence). V lost 1 base and J lost 5; bases outside the gene matches: 7. There are 16 residues in the CDR3. The CDR3 loop is CASSLYIGTGDQPQHF. CDR3 coding DNA: TGTGCCAGCAGTTTATATATTGGGACAGGAGATCAGCCCCAGCATTTT.

The J gene is TRBJ2-3, the V gene TRBV5-6; D may be TRBD1 or TRBD2 (6 bases each). Germline V lookup: CDR1 SGHDT, CDR2 YYEEEE. With 4 bases removed from V and 3 bases from J, the gap between germline ends came to 18 bases. The CDR3 is 16 amino acids. The CDR3 coding sequence is TGTGCCAGCAGCCGACTACAACAGGGACTGACAGATACGCAGTATTTT. This translates into CASSRLQQGLTDTQYF.

The gene calls are TRBV7-2 and TRBJ2-1, with 7 bases that match TRBD2. The trim removed 5 bases at V and 7 bases at J, leaving 8 bases unmatched. The germline gives CDR1 SGHTA, CDR2 FQGNSA. There are 14 residues in the CDR3. The CDR3 coding sequence is TGTGCCAGCAGCCCCCCCTGGCGGGGGAATGAGCAGTTCTTC. Translated: CASSPPWRGNEQFF.

This clonotype was recorded a few times. The chain has TRBV9 and TRBJ2-1, with D tentatively TRBD1 (6 bases). Germline V lookup: CDR1 SGDLS, CDR2 YYNGEE. Trimming removed 0 bases from V and 4 bases from J, with 11 bases in between. CDR3 length: 15 amino acids. The CDR3 loop is CASSVGDILYNEQFF. CDR3 DNA: TGTGCCAGCAGCGTAGGGGACATTCTTTACAATGAGCAGTTCTTC.

Concerning this clonotype itself: The junction and the germline gene differ at one end; a read error may be behind it. The chain links TRBV12-3 or TRBV12-4 to TRBJ2-1; D not resolved. This CDR3 is built from 12 residues. The DNA of the CDR3 is TGTGCCAGCAGTTTAGCGCTCCTAGGCCAGGTCTTC. Translation: CASSLALLGQVF.

The gene calls are TRBV19 and TRBJ1-5; 9 bases fit TRBD1. Unmatched junction bases numbered 14, after V lost 3 bases and J lost 2 bases. The germline V gene has CDR1 LNHDA and CDR2 SQIVND (reference sequence). The CDR3 is 19 amino acids. In DNA, the CDR3 is TGTGCCAGTAGTATTTTCGGGACAGGGTTAGGAGACGGCAATCAGCCCCAGCATTTT. Protein sequence: CASSIFGTGLGDGNQPQHF.

This clonotype occurred many times. V usage is TRBV24-1 and J usage is TRBJ2-1; no firm D call. CDR1 and CDR2 from the germline V gene are KGHDR and SFDVKD. CDR3 size: 12 residues. The ends were cut back, 5 bases at V and 2 bases at J, with 3 bases in the middle. The CDR3 protein is CATSVAYNEQFF. For the CDR3, the DNA is TGTGCCACCAGTGTGGCCTACAATGAGCAGTTCTTC.

V and J are TRBV28 and TRBJ2-2; no definite D call. Trimming cost V 4 bases and J 4 bases, with 13 bases left between them. Germline lookup yields CDR1 MDHEN and CDR2 SYDVKM. The CDR3 spans 15 residues. CDR3 protein: CASSCGSWGTGELFF. The CDR3 DNA follows: TGTGCCAGCAGTTGCGGAAGCTGGGGCACCGGGGAGCTGTTTTTT.

A few counts support this clonotype. This chain uses TRBV7-2 with TRBJ2-7; D is ambiguous. Trimming shortened V by 2 bases and J by 2 bases, and 10 bases separated the two germline ends. Germline-derived CDR1 and CDR2 are SGHTA and FQGNSA. This CDR3 has 14 residues. CDR3 loop: CASSLTLTTYEQYF. CDR3 nucleotides: TGTGCCAGCAGCTTAACCCTGACCACCTACGAGCAGTACTTC.

A few counts support this clonotype. J is TRBJ2-1 and V is TRBV24-1; D is unclear. The CDR3 totals 14 residues. V was trimmed by 1 base and J by 9 bases, leaving 12 bases between them. Germline CDR1 KGHDR, CDR2 SFDVKD. The CDR3 nucleotides read TGTGCCACCAGTGATTTCCCGTCCGATGGTGAGCAGTTCTTC. Translation gives CATSDFPSDGEQFF.

V is TRBV7-9 and J is TRBJ2-1; D assignment may be TRBD1 or TRBD2 (5 bases each). This CDR3 region has 11 residues. CDR1 SEHNR and CDR2 FQNEAQ come from the germline V gene (reference sequence). V dropped 5 bases and J dropped 10 bases, with 9 bases sitting between them. The CDR3 protein is CASSGGWEQFF. The CDR3 nucleotides are TGTGCCAGCAGCGGGGGTTGGGAGCAGTTCTTC.

This clonotype was picked up a small number of times. The genes are TRBV7-9 and TRBJ2-1; D tentatively fits TRBD1 or TRBD2 (5 bases each). Trimming took 5 bases from V and 9 from J, leaving 17 bases between them. CDR3 length equals 14 residues. Germline V CDR1 and CDR2: SEHNR, FQNEAQ (reference sequence). The CDR3 nucleotides read TGTGCCAGCAGCCCCAGAGGGGTTGACACTGAGCAGTTCTTC. As protein: CASSPRGVDTEQFF.

This clonotype occurred many times. V is TRBV4-2 and J is TRBJ2-7; D is possibly TRBD1 (5 bases). The germline CDR1 and CDR2 sequences are LGHNA and YNFKEQ. Trimming left V 0 bases short and J 7 bases short, with 25 bases between. The CDR3 extends over 18 amino acids. This CDR3 reads CASSQDGVLAQDAGEQYF. The CDR3 DNA follows: TGTGCCAGCAGCCAAGACGGAGTTCTGGCACAGGACGCCGGGGAGCAGTACTTC.

This clonotype was detected only a few times. The gene calls are TRBV5-1 and TRBJ1-2, with D unresolved. The CDR3 runs to 12 residues. The germline V gene has CDR1 SGHRS and CDR2 YFSETQ. V lost 3 bases and J 6 bases, leaving 9 bases between the germline ends. This chain's CDR3 is CASSSETNGYTF. CDR3 DNA sequence: TGCGCCAGCAGCTCGGAAACAAATGGCTACACCTTC.

In this sample, this clonotype turned up many times. The chain recombines TRBV9 with TRBJ2-1; 13 bases agree with TRBD2. This CDR3 contains 16 residues. J lost 6 bases, V lost 0 bases, and 3 bases had no gene match. Germline CDR1 SGDLS, CDR2 YYNGEE. CDR3 sequence reads: CASSVDGLAGVNEQFF. DNA for the CDR3: TGTGCCAGCAGCGTAGACGGACTAGCGGGAGTCAATGAGCAGTTCTTC.

This clonotype was recorded many times. The chain combines TRBV12-3 or TRBV12-4 with TRBJ1-4, with 7 positions matching TRBD1. Unmatched junction bases numbered 5, after V lost 5 bases and J lost 5 bases. The CDR3 length is 14 residues. CDR3 DNA sequence: TGTGCCAGCAGTCCGGGACAGAGGAATGAAAAACTGTTTTTT. This encodes CASSPGQRNEKLFF.

The V and J genes are TRBV7-2 and TRBJ1-5; 9 bases map to TRBD1. Trimming at V came to 2 bases and at J to 7 bases, leaving 6 bases not matched to a gene. Germline CDR1 is SGHTA and CDR2 is FQGNSA. There are 15 residues in the CDR3. DNA of the CDR3: TGTGCCAGCAGCTTAACACAGGGGGCGGGGCAGCCCCAGCATTTT. It encodes CASSLTQGAGQPQHF.